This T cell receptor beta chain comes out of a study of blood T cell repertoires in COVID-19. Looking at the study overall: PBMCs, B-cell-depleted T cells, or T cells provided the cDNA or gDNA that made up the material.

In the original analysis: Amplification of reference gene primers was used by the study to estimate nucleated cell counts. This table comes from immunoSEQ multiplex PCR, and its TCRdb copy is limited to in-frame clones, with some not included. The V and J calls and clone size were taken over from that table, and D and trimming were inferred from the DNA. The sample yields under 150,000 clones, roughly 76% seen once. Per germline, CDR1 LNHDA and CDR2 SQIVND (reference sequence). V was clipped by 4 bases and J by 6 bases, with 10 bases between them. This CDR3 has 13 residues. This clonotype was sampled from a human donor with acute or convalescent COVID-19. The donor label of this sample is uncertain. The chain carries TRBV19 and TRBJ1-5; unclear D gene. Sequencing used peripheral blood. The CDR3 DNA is TGTGCCAGTAGTAGTTGGAGGAGTCAGCCCCAGCATTTT. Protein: CASSSWRSQPQHF.